The 28 T cell receptor beta chains given below trace back to one sample, sequenced in a study of blood T cell repertoires in COVID-19. TCRdb's table, derived via immunoSEQ multiplex PCR, lists solely in-frame clones and lacks some. The sample shows 370,000 or so clones, approximately 89% of them seen only once. The material sequenced was PBMCs or T cells enriched from blood (not recorded which). Every receptor here comes from a young man who had recovered from COVID-19.

The CDR3 DNA is TGTGCCAGTCGAAACAGGGTTAACTATGGCTACACCTTC. It translates to CASRNRVNYGYTF. The chain recombines TRBV19 with TRBJ1-2; a possible D gene is TRBD1 (6 bases). Germline lookup yields CDR1 LNHDA and CDR2 SQIVND (reference sequence). V gave up 8 bases and J gave up 1 base, with 11 bases separating them. This CDR3 spans 13 amino acids. The full variable domain, with the rest looked up from reference TRBV19 and TRBJ1-2, is DGGITQSPKYLFRKEGQNVTLSCEQNLNHDAMYWYRQDPGQGLRLIYYSQIVNDFQKGDIAEGYSVSREKKESFPLTVTSAQKNPTAFYLCASRNRVNYGYTFGSGTRLTVV.

This chain links TRBV19 with TRBJ1-4, with D possibly being TRBD1 (5 bases). The CDR3 is made up of 13 amino acids. The V end lost 7 bases, the J end lost 11 bases, and 17 bases lay between the germline ends. CDR1 and CDR2 from the germline V gene are LNHDA and SQIVND (reference sequence). The DNA for the CDR3 is TGTGCCAGTACCGTATCCCCAGGGTCTAAACTGTTTTTT. Translating gives CASTVSPGSKLFF.

The chain combines TRBV7-9 with TRBJ1-2; no clear D gene. The germline V and J ends were trimmed by 5 bases and 8 bases, with 12 bases remaining between them. The germline V gene has CDR1 SEHNR and CDR2 FQNEAQ (reference sequence). The CDR3 is 12 amino acids. CDR3 region: CASSPSMFGYTF. CDR3 DNA sequence: TGTGCCAGCAGCCCTAGCATGTTCGGCTACACCTTC.

The chain links TRBV4-1 to TRBJ2-5; weak D call: TRBD2 (6 bases). The V gene's germline CDR1 is MGHRA and CDR2 YSYEKL. V was clipped by 0 bases and J by 5 bases, with 16 bases between them. The length of the CDR3 is 16 residues. CDR3 bases: TGCGCCAGCAGCCAAGATTCGGGCGGGGTACGGGAGACCCAGTACTTC. Protein sequence: CASSQDSGGVRETQYF.

The chain employs TRBV7-2 and TRBJ1-4; D perhaps matches TRBD1 (5 bases). This CDR3 comprises 14 residues. The germline CDR1 and CDR2 sequences are SGHTA and FQGNSA. V lost 5 bases and J 4 bases, leaving 11 bases between the germline ends. The chain's CDR3 is CASSPRGFNEKLFF. The CDR3 coding sequence is TGTGCCAGCAGCCCGCGGGGGTTTAATGAAAAACTGTTTTTT. Full variable domain (rest looked up from reference TRBV7-2 and TRBJ1-4): GAGVSQSPSNKVTEKGKDVELRCDPISGHTALYWYRQSLGQGLEFLIYFQGNSAPDKSGLPSDRFSAERTGGSVSTLTIQRTQQEDSAVYLCASSPRGFNEKLFFGSGTQLSVL.

The rearrangement links TRBV18 to TRBJ2-3; TRBD1 might be the D (5 bases). Trimming stripped 6 bases from V and 1 base from J, with 11 bases between. Germline values: CDR1 KGHSH, CDR2 LQKENI. The CDR3 sequence is 14 residues long. CDR3 residues: CASSLRAGTDTQYF. CDR3 bases: TGTGCCAGCTCGCTCAGGGCCGGCACAGATACGCAGTATTTT.

The CDR3 DNA reads as TGTGCCAGCAGCTCCGGGAACACAGATACGCAGTATTTT. As protein: CASSSGNTDTQYF. The rearrangement uses TRBV7-3 and TRBJ2-3, with D possibly matching TRBD2 (5 bases). This CDR3 spans 13 amino acids. The V gene's germline CDR1 is SGHTA and CDR2 FQGTGA. V lost 4 bases and J lost 2, with 7 bases in between. The full variable domain, its missing parts supplied by reference TRBV7-3 and TRBJ2-3, is GAGVSQTPSNKVTEKGKYVELRCDPISGHTALYWYRQSLGQGPEFLIYFQGTGAADDSGLPNDRFFAVRPEGSVSTLKIQRTERGDSAVYLCASSSGNTDTQYFGPGTRLTVL.

The rearrangement joins TRBV25-1 to TRBJ2-7; the D is unclear. Trimming cost V 5 bases and J 3 bases, with 11 bases left between them. The germline V gene encodes CDR1 MGHDK and CDR2 SYGVNS. The CDR3 consists of 13 residues. The CDR3 coding sequence is TGTGCCAGCAGTCCCCCAGGCCTCTACGAGCAGTACTTC. The encoded protein is CASSPPGLYEQYF.

The V call is TRBV12-3 or TRBV12-4, the J call TRBJ1-2, with TRBD1 as a possible D gene (5 bases). V was trimmed by 0 bases and J by 7 bases, leaving 6 bases between them. The CDR3 has 12 amino acids. The CDR3, as DNA: TGTGCCAGCAGTTTAGCCAGGGCTGGCTACACCTTC. Encoded protein: CASSLARAGYTF.

This clone has only a few counts. The rearrangement uses TRBV6-5 and TRBJ2-7; D not certain. The CDR3 has 13 amino acids. The V and J ends lost 2 bases and 3 bases respectively, with 8 bases between them. The V gene's germline CDR1 is MNHEY and CDR2 SVGAGI. In DNA, the CDR3 is TGTGCCAGCAGTTACGACATGGGCTACGAGCAGTACTTC. Protein: CASSYDMGYEQYF.

The rearrangement joins TRBV4-3 to TRBJ2-7, with D unresolved. Germline values: CDR1 LGHNA, CDR2 YSLEER. V was shortened by 0 bases and J by 2 bases, with 8 bases between the two germline ends. There are 14 residues in the CDR3. The CDR3: CASSQEYTTYEQYF. Here the CDR3 DNA reads TGCGCCAGCAGCCAAGAGTACACCACCTACGAGCAGTACTTC.

The chain recombines TRBV14 with TRBJ1-2; D possibly corresponds to TRBD1 (6 bases). The germline CDR1 and CDR2 sequences are SGHDN and FVKESK. V was cut by 0 bases and J by 7 bases, with 15 bases left in between. The CDR3 runs to 15 residues. The CDR3 protein is CASSQDRGGVGGYTF. The CDR3 bases are TGTGCCAGCAGCCAAGATAGGGGGGGAGTCGGTGGCTACACCTTC.

In regard to this clone: The same CDR3 can be traced to other DNA sequences in this sample. The chain is built from TRBV5-1 and TRBJ1-3; D remains ambiguous. Germline V gene lookup returns CDR1 SGHRS and CDR2 YFSETQ. Trimming took 0 bases from V and 0 from J, leaving 7 bases between them. CDR3 length: 15 amino acids. CDR3 sequence (DNA): TGCGCCAGCAGCTTGGCCCTGAGCTCTGGAAACACCATATATTTT. Protein: CASSLALSSGNTIYF.

The CDR3 region has the DNA TGTGCCAGCAGCCAAGATATGACAGAGAATCAGCCCCAGCATTTT. Amino acid sequence: CASSQDMTENQPQHF. The rearrangement links TRBV3-1 (or the pseudogene TRBV3-2) to TRBJ1-5; a weak D match, TRBD1 (5 bases). Germline loops: CDR1 LGHDT, CDR2 YNNKEL (reference sequence). Trimming removed 0 bases at V and 4 bases at J, with 10 bases between. CDR3 size: 15 residues.

The rearrangement uses TRBV5-1 and TRBJ2-5; TRBD2 matches at 8 bases. Germline V gene sequence: CDR1 SGHRS, CDR2 YFSETQ. This CDR3 has 16 residues. The V segment lost 0 bases and the J segment 4 bases; nucleotides outside the gene matches: 8. CDR3 sequence reads: CASSLAPAGAGETQYF. CDR3 sequence (DNA): TGCGCCAGCAGCTTGGCCCCAGCGGGGGCCGGAGAGACCCAGTACTTC.

The CDR3 coding sequence is TGTGCCAGGATGGATCAGGGGAACATTCAGTACTTC. It encodes CARMDQGNIQYF. J is TRBJ2-4 and V is TRBV19; a weak D match, TRBD1 (6 bases). The ends were cut back, 9 bases at V and 7 bases at J, with 13 bases in the middle. The CDR3 runs to 12 residues. In germline, CDR1 is LNHDA, CDR2 SQIVND (reference sequence). Complete variable domain (other parts from reference TRBV19 and TRBJ2-4): DGGITQSPKYLFRKEGQNVTLSCEQNLNHDAMYWYRQDPGQGLRLIYYSQIVNDFQKGDIAEGYSVSREKKESFPLTVTSAQKNPTAFYLCARMDQGNIQYFGAGTRLSVL.

The chain uses TRBV9 and TRBJ1-2; no definite D call. The germline gives CDR1 SGDLS, CDR2 YYNGEE. V gave up 7 bases and J gave up 8 bases, with 9 bases separating them. The CDR3 sequence is 10 residues long. CDR3 nucleotides: TGTGCCAGCGGCGGGCGGGGCTACACCTTC. Its translation: CASGGRGYTF.

The V gene is TRBV27, the J gene TRBJ1-1; 8 bases match TRBD1. This CDR3 is 16 amino acids long. Germline CDR1 is MNHEY and CDR2 is SMNVEV (reference sequence). Trimming took 6 bases from V and 0 from J; bases not matched to a gene: 9. CDR3 sequence: CASRAIFRGLNTEAFF. The CDR3 DNA sequence: TGTGCCAGCAGGGCCATTTTCAGGGGGCTGAACACTGAAGCTTTCTTT.

The CDR3, as DNA: TGTGCCAGCAGTCGGACAGGGACCGGCTACACCTTC. Translating gives CASSRTGTGYTF. This sequence joins TRBV6-5 and TRBJ1-2; 8 nucleotides agree with TRBD1. CDR1 and CDR2 from the germline V gene are MNHEY and SVGAGI. The CDR3 spans 12 residues. Unmatched junction bases numbered 4, after V lost 5 bases and J lost 8 bases.

The chain joins TRBV5-6 to TRBJ1-5; TRBD1 matches 9 bases. The length of the CDR3 is 16 residues. The germline gives CDR1 SGHDT, CDR2 YYEEEE. The V segment lost 4 bases and the J segment 6 bases; nucleotides outside the gene matches: 11. CDR3 in amino acids: CASSRGSGTGSQPQHF. The CDR3 DNA is TGTGCCAGCAGCAGGGGCTCCGGGACAGGGAGTCAGCCCCAGCATTTT.

This chain uses TRBV6-2 or TRBV6-3 with TRBJ2-6, with D unclear. Germline assignment: CDR1 MNHEY and CDR2 SVGEGT. The CDR3 totals 14 residues. Between the trimmed V and J ends, which lost 3 bases and 0 bases, there was a span of 3 bases. CDR3 sequence reads: CASSYLSGANVLTF. The CDR3 DNA reads TGTGCCAGCAGTTATCTCTCTGGGGCCAACGTCCTGACTTTC.

This rearrangement joins TRBV9 to TRBJ2-3; 8 bases map to TRBD1. Germline CDR1 is SGDLS and CDR2 is YYNGEE. The CDR3 contains 16 residues. V dropped 3 bases and J dropped 1; count of bases not matched to a gene: 7. The CDR3 bases are TGTGCCAGCAGCGCCCGTGGACAGGGAGGCACAGATACGCAGTATTTT. Translating gives CASSARGQGGTDTQYF.

The chain uses TRBV13 and TRBJ1-1; D ambiguous. The CDR3 extends over 15 amino acids. The germline V gene encodes CDR1 PRHDT and CDR2 FYEKMQ (reference sequence). With 1 base removed from V and 1 base from J, the gap between germline ends came to 10 bases. The CDR3 sequence: CASSLEGRGNTEAFF. The CDR3 DNA sequence: TGTGCCAGCAGCTTAGAGGGTCGGGGGAACACTGAAGCTTTCTTT.

The chain has TRBV30 and TRBJ2-2; a possible D gene is TRBD1 (5 bases). The germline V gene encodes CDR1 GTSNPN and CDR2 SVGIG (reference sequence). This CDR3 has 13 amino acids. V shed 1 base and J shed 6 bases, with 9 bases lying between them. CDR3 sequence (DNA): TGTGCCTGGAGTGATCAGGGATCCGGGGAGCTGTTTTTT. Translated: CAWSDQGSGELFF.

J is TRBJ2-3 and V is TRBV5-5; possible D gene TRBD1, 5 bases. Trimming removed 4 bases at V and 6 bases at J, with 12 bases between. Germline V lookup: CDR1 SGHKS, CDR2 YYEKEE (reference sequence). This CDR3 contains 13 residues. This CDR3 is CASSGAPPDTQYF. In DNA, the CDR3 is TGTGCCAGCAGCGGGGCCCCTCCGGATACGCAGTATTTT.

The chain is built from TRBV5-1 and TRBJ1-5, with 10 bases fitting TRBD1. V was clipped by 4 bases and J by 3 bases; unmatched bases: 7. The germline CDR1 and CDR2 sequences are SGHRS and YFSETQ. The CDR3 consists of 16 residues. CDR3 amino acids: CASSQGTGENNQPQHF. The CDR3 nucleotides read TGCGCCAGCAGCCAAGGGACAGGGGAAAACAATCAGCCCCAGCATTTT.

This chain uses TRBV6-1 with TRBJ1-3; a possible D gene is TRBD1 (6 bases). The CDR3 consists of 16 residues. Per germline, CDR1 MNHNS and CDR2 SASEGT. V dropped 3 bases and J dropped 0 bases, with 12 bases sitting between them. Here the CDR3 reads CASSEIQGTSGNTIYF. For the CDR3, the DNA is TGTGCCAGCAGTGAGATACAGGGTACCTCTGGAAACACCATATATTTT.

The CDR3 loop reads CASSLVREGYTF. CDR3 DNA sequence: TGTGCCAGCAGCTTGGTTCGGGAGGGCTACACCTTC. The chain links TRBV5-6 to TRBJ1-2; D not resolved. The CDR3 is 12 amino acids. Germline V gives CDR1 SGHDT, CDR2 YYEEEE. Trimming stripped 0 bases from V and 8 bases from J, with 8 bases between.